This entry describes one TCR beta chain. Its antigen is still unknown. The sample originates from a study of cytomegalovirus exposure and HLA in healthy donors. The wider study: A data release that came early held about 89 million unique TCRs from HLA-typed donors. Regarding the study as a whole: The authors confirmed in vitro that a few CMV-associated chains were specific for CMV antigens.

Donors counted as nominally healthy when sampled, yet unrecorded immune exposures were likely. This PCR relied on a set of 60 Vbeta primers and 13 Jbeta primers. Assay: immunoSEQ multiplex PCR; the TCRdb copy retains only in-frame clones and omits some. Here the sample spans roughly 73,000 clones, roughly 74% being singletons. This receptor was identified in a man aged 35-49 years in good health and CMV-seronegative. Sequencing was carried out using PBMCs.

CDR3 loop: CASRQPTNYGYTF. The CDR3 coding sequence is TGTGCCAGTCGACAGCCAACTAACTATGGCTACACCTTC. The J gene is TRBJ1-2, the V gene TRBV28; D perhaps matches TRBD1 (5 bases). V dropped 9 bases and J dropped 0 bases, with 11 bases sitting between them. Germline V gene sequence: CDR1 MDHEN, CDR2 SYDVKM. The CDR3 is made up of 13 amino acids.